This T cell receptor beta chain came from a study of early T cells in non-severe SARS-CoV-2 infection. Background on the study: Sequenced material consisted of bulk RNA (from unsorted whole blood), and chains were unpaired.

Study-wide points: Anti-spike CD8 responses were favored in VDJdb matching, and private and CD4 specificities were missed.

The germline CDR1 and CDR2 sequences are SGHRS and YFSETQ. CDR3 size: 11 residues. V gave up 0 bases and J gave up 4 bases, with 0 bases separating them. Individually, cDNA molecules had unique molecular identifiers attached to them. TCRdb fed the 5' RACE reads into MiXCR, producing one record per CDR3 protein. In the table there are tens of thousands of distinct CDR3 sequences, about 9% of which are singletons. At least ten counts were recorded for this clonotype. Its matching antigen is unknown. The chain links TRBV5-1 to TRBJ2-3; D is ambiguous. The TCR was taken from an adult who was a healthcare worker with PCR-confirmed SARS-CoV-2 infection or an uninfected control (not recorded which). The sequenced material came from whole blood. CDR3 residues: CASSLADTQYF. The CDR3 DNA reads TGCGCCAGCAGCTTGGCAGATACGCAGTATTTT.